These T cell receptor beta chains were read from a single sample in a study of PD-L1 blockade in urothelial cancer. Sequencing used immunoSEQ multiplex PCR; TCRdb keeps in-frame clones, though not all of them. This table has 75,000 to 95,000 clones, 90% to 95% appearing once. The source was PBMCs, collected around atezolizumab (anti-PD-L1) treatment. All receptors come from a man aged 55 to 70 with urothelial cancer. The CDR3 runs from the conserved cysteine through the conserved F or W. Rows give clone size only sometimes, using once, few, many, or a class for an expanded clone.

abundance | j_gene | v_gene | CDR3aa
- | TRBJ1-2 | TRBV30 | CAWSVGQGKYGYTF
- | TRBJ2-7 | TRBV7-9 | CASSARGDSYEQYF
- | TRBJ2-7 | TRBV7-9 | CASSQEVYEQYF
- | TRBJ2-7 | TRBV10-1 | CATGGTNPSEQYF
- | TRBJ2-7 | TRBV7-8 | CASSWSTNLGGTYEQYF
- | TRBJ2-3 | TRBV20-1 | CKTSGTDTQYF
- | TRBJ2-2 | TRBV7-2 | CASSRIGGTGELFF
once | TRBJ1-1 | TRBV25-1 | CASRKTGNTEAFF
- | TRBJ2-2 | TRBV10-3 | CAISGTGNTGELFF
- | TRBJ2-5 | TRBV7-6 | CASSLLRGRWETQYF
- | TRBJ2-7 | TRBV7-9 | CASSPSSSYEQYF
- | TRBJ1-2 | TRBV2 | CASSPGELYGYTF
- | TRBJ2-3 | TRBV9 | CASSVLAGGSNTQYF
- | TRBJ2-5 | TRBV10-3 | CAISVGTSGGYQETQYF
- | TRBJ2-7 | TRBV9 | CASSEAGTSGSYEQYF
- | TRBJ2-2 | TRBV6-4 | CAKRGLANTGELFF
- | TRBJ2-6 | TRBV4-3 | CASSQRLRDRYLSGANVLTF
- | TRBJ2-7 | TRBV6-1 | CASSVSSGSNSYEQYF
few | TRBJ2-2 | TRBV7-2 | CASSSRTSRNTGELFF
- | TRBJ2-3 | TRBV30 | CAWSVSRLGPDTQYF
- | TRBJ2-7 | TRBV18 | CASSQTGGSSYEQYF
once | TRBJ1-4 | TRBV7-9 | CASSLAEGGEKLFF
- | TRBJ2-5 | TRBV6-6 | CASSPGVAERQETQYF
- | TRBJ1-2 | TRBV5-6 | CASSLAGEAGYTF
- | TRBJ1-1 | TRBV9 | CASSLQGQNTEAFF
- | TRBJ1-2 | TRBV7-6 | CASTGPQAGYTF
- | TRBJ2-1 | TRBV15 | CATRSGEWEFF
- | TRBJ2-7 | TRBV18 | CASSPPRQPYEQYF
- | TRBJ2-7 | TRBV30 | CAWSVPRQRGSSYEQYF
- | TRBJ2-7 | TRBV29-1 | CSIRIDRNSYEQYF
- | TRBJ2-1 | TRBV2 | CASSVRETDEQFF
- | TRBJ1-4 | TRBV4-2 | CASSQTAASHNEKLFF
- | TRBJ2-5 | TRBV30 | CAWSTGGLETQYF
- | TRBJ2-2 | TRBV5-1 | CASSTGTGRTGELFF
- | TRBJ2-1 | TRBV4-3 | CASSSRAGGRNNEQFF
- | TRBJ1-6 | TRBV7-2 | CASSSTGLQGSPLHF
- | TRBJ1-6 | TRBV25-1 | CASSDSTHRTVNSPLHF